The clone carrying this TCR beta chain was counted only a few times. Its antigen is not known. These data are taken from a study of metastatic and nonmetastatic thyroid tumors. Points from the study as a whole: Benign nodules were reported to have significantly lower TCR beta diversity than malignant thyroid tumors, in blood and tumor.

Thyroid surgery took place with no prior treatment in any patient. Through MiXCR, TCRdb re-clonotyped the PCR reads. The sample yields about 8,400 clones, 31% seen once. Trimming cost V 5 bases and J 0 bases, with 10 bases left between them. This CDR3 is 14 amino acids long. From germline, CDR1 is MGHDK and CDR2 SYGVNS. This receptor was identified in a female donor with papillary thyroid cancer or a benign thyroid nodule (not recorded which). Some clones in this sample may be carry-over from other donors' samples. Sequenced material: tumor tissue. The chain carries TRBV25-1 and TRBJ1-1; no clear D. The CDR3 nucleotides read TGTGCCAGCAGTATGGGCCACCTGAACACTGAAGCTTTCTTT. It translates to CASSMGHLNTEAFF.